Listed below are T cell receptor beta chains from one sample, sequenced in a study of cytomegalovirus exposure and HLA in healthy donors. Here immunoSEQ multiplex PCR was the method, and the copy in TCRdb shows in-frame clones only, minus some. Of 160,000 or so clones listed, roughly 80% are singletons. What was sequenced was PBMCs. The receptor source for this set is a man aged 25-40 years in good health and CMV-seronegative. Both conserved end residues are part of each CDR3. Only part of the rows carry a size: once, few, many, or a class if the clone is expanded.

>TRBJ2-5|TRBV19|few
CASSIRPRGETQYF
>TRBJ2-1|TRBV7-3|few
CASSSNHNEQFF
>TRBJ2-7|TRBV9|.
CASSEGRGAYEQYF
>TRBJ1-2|TRBV29-1|once
CSVVTQGAYGYTF
>TRBJ1-5|TRBV7-8|.
CASSATLQGLISPQHF
>TRBJ2-7|TRBV30|.
CAWTGVGYEQYF
>TRBJ1-2|TRBV5-6|.
CASSYGTGGYTF
>TRBJ2-7|TRBV5-1|.
CASSLAGQGGGEQYF
>TRBJ2-1|TRBV11-1|.
CASSHRGNEQFF
>TRBJ1-3|TRBV5-1|once
CASSSGILSGNTIYF
>TRBJ1-1|TRBV2|.
CASRRTGGVTEAFF
>TRBJ1-1|TRBV28|.
CASSLSNPRGPVAFF
>TRBJ1-1|TRBV9|.
CASSAGQGARGAFF
>TRBJ1-5|TRBV2|.
CASRPRGTYSNQPQHF
>TRBJ2-3|TRBV4-1|.
CASSHDLGPARDTQYF
>TRBJ1-5|TRBV2|.
CASSDGQGARPQHF
>TRBJ1-5|TRBV11-2|.
CASSWGTGSYSNQPQHF
>TRBJ2-7|TRBV28|.
CASSRGGVGEQYF
>TRBJ2-7|TRBV11-3|.
CASSLDSGSSYEQYF
>TRBJ1-1|TRBV5-1|few
CASSAQETVNTEAFF
>TRBJ2-1|TRBV29-1|.
CSVLAGYNEQFF
>TRBJ1-4|TRBV28|few
CASSTGTNEKLFF
>TRBJ2-1|TRBV5-1|.
CASSPDRGSGNEQFF
>TRBJ2-2|TRBV29-1|.
CSVEGFNIGELFF
>TRBJ2-7|TRBV11-2|.
CASSSVAGPYEQYF